This TCR beta chain was recovered during a study of T cell repertoires in cytomegalovirus infection. Per germline, CDR1 LGHNA and CDR2 YNFKEQ. With 0 bases removed from V and 4 bases from J, the gap between germline ends came to 7 bases. The CDR3 loop spans 13 amino acids. TCRdb redid the calling of the reads with MiXCR, one entry per CDR3 protein. The sample lists 300,000 to 400,000 distinct CDR3 sequences; about 28% were seen once. General study results and limits: The ex vivo response was dominated by HLA-C-restricted CMV-specific TCR beta clonotypes. Cumulative frequency of public TCR beta families picked out carriers of CMV plus the relevant HLA.

Only a few counts were recorded for this clonotype. The antigen is not known. Source: cultured PBMCs, taken from culture after CMV antigen stimulation. This clonotype was sampled from a human donor in good health (CMV status not recorded). Some clones in this sample may be carry-over from other donors' samples. The V and J genes are TRBV4-2 and TRBJ2-7, with D unresolved. The CDR3, as DNA: TGTGCCAGCAGCCAAGACGATGGGTACGAGCAGTACTTC. It codes for CASSQDDGYEQYF.